This T cell receptor (beta chain) was observed in a study of blood T cell repertoires in COVID-19. Trimming took 3 bases from V and 0 from J, leaving 15 bases between them. CDR3 length equals 17 residues. Looked up from germline, CDR1 is SGHRS and CDR2 is YFSETQ. Sequencing was performed with immunoSEQ multiplex PCR; in TCRdb, only in-frame clones are kept and a portion is missing. The sample includes some 200,000 clones, around 90% of them seen just once. The receptor was derived from a man aged 18 to 35 with acute COVID-19. The V gene is TRBV5-1, the J gene TRBJ2-2, with TRBD2 as a possible D gene (6 bases). Sequences were obtained from PBMCs or T cells enriched from blood (not recorded which). CDR3: CASSSVGWEANTGELFF. CDR3 DNA sequence: TGCGCCAGCAGCTCCGTGGGATGGGAGGCGAACACCGGGGAGCTGTTTTTT.